One T cell receptor (beta chain) is described in this entry. Its cognate antigen is unknown. The data originate from a study of cytomegalovirus exposure and HLA in healthy donors. Background on the study: About 180 million T cells yielded 117 million unique TCR beta sequences, as an earlier analysis found. Points from the study as a whole: Most TCR sequences proved rare, with some public TCRs found in many donors.

PCR involved 60 Vbeta and 13 Jbeta primers. Clones were read by immunoSEQ multiplex PCR, and TCRdb kept only the in-frame ones, dropping some. The table records 90,000 to 100,000 clones, 78% of them present only once. CDR1 is MDHEN, CDR2 SYDVKM, per germline. V was clipped by 3 bases and J by 0 bases, with 11 bases between them. The CDR3 length is 15 residues. This receptor was taken from a woman aged 55-75 years in good health and CMV-seronegative. V and J are TRBV28 and TRBJ2-5; perhaps TRBD2 as D (5 bases). The specimen was PBMCs. CDR3 DNA sequence: TGTGCCAGCAGTTTCGTTGGAGGCAACCAAGAGACCCAGTACTTC. Protein: CASSFVGGNQETQYF.